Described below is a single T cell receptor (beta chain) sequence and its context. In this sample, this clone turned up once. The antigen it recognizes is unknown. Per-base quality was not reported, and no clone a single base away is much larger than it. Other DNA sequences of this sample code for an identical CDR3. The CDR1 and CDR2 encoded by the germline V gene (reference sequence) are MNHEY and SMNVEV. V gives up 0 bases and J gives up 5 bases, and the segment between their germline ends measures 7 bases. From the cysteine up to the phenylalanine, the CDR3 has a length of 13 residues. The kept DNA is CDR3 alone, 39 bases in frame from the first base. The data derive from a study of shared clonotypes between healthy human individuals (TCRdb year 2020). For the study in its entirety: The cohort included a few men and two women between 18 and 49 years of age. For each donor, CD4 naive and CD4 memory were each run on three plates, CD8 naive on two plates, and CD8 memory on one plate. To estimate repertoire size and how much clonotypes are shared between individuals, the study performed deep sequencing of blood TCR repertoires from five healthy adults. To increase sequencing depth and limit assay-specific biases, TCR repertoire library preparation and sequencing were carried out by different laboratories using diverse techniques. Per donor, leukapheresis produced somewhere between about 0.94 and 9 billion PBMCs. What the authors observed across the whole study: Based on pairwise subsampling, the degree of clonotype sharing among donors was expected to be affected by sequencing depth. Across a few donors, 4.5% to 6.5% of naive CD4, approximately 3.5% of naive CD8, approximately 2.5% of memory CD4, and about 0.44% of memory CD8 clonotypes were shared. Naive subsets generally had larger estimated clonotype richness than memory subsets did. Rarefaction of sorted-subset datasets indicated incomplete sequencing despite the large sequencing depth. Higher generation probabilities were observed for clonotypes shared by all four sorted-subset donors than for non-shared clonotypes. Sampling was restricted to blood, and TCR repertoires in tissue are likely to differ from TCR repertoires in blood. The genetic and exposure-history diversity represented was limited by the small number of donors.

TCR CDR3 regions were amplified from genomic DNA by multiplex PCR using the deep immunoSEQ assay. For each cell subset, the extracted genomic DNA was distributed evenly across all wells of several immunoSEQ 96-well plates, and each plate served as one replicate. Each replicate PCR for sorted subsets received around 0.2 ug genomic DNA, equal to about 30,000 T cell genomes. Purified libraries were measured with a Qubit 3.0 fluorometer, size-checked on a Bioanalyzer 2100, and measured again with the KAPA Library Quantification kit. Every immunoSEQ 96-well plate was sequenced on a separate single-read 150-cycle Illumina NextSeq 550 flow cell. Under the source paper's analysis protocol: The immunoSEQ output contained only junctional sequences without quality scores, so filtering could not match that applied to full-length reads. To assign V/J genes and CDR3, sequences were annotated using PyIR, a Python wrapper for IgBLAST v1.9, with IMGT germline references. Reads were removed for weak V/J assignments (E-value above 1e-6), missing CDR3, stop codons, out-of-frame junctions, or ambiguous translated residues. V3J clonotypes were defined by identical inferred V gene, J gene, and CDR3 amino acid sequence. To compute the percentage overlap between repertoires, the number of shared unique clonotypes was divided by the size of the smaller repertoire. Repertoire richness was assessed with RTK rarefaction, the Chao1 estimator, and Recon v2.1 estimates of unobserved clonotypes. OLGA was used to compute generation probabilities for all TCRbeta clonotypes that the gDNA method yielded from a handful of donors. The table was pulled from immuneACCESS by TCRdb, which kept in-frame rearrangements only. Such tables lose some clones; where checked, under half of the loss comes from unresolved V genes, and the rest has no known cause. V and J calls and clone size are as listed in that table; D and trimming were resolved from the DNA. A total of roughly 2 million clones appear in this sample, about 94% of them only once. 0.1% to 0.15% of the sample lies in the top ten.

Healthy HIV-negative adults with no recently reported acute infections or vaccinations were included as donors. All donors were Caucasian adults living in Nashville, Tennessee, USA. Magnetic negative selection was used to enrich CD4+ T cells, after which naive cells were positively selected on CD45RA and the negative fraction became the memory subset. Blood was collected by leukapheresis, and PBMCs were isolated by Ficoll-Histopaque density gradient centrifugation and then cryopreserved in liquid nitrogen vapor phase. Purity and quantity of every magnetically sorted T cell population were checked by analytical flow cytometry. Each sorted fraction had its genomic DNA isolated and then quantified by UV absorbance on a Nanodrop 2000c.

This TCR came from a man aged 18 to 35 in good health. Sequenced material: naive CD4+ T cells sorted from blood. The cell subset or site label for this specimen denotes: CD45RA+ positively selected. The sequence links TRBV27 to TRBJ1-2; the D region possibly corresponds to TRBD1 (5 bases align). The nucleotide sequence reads TGTGCCAGCAGTTTATCCGGGGGGTATGGCTACACCTTC. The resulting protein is CASSLSGGYGYTF.